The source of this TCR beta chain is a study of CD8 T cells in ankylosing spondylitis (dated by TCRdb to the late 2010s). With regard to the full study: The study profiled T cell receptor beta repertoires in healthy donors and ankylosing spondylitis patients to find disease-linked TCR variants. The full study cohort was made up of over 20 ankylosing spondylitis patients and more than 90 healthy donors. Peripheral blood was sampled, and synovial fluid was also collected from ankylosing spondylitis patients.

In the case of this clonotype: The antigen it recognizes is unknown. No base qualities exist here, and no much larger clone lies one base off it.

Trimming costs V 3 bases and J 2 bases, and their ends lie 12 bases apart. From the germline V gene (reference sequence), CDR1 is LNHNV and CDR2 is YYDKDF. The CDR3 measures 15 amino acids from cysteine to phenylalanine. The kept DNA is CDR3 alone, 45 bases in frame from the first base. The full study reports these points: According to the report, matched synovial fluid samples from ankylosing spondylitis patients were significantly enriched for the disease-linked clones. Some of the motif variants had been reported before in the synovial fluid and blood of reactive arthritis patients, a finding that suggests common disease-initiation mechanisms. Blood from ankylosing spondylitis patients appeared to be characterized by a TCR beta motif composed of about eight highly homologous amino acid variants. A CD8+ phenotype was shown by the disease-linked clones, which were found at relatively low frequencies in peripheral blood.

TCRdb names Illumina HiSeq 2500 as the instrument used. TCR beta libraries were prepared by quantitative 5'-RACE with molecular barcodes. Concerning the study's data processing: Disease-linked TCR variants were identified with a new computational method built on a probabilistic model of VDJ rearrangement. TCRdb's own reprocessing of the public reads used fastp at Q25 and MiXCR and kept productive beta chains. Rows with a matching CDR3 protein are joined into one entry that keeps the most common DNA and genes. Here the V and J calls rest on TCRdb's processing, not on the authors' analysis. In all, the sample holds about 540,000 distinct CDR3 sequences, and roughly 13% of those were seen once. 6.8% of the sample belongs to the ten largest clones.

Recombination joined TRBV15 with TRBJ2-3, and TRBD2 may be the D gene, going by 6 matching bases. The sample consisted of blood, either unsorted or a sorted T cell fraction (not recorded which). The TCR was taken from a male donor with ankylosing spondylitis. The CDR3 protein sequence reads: CATSREGFLTDTQYF. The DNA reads TGTGCCACCAGCAGGGAGGGATTCCTCACAGATACGCAGTATTTT.